This TCR beta chain was obtained from a study of T cell clonality in common variable immunodeficiency (dated by TCRdb to about 2015). This clone came up a few times. Its antigen is unknown. The DNA ends 3 residues before the CDR3 does, and the rest of the CDR3 is filled in from the germline J gene. What the authors observed across the whole study: CVID TCRbeta sequences were reported to have fewer deletions and N-nucleotide insertions and to lack highly modified clones with 13 or more V deletions. According to the authors, finding the cause of the higher clonality in CVID would require sequencing the repertoires of T cell subpopulations. Patient heterogeneity within the CVID cohort put limits on correlating repertoire features with clinical complications. Compared with healthy controls, CVID subjects showed increased TCRbeta clonality (t-test p = 0.018), a feature most characteristic of about a third of subjects. Healthy controls shared more TCRbeta clones with each other than CVID subjects shared among themselves (p < 0.0001). Despite equal DNA input, controls averaged around 82,000 unique sequences per sample versus about 32,000 in CVID samples.

Standard criteria, namely reduction of serum IgG, IgA and/or IgM below the normal range together with specific antibody deficiency, were applied for the diagnosis of CVID. The CVID group comprised some 43 subjects, about 15 female and approximately 30 male, aged roughly 9 to 64 years with a mean age of 40. Both CVID patients and healthy controls were predominantly of Caucasian heritage. All CVID subjects had received replacement immunoglobulin therapy for at least one year at the time of study participation. At blood collection, none of the CVID subjects was ill or on immunomodulatory or immunosuppressive medication. Heparinized peripheral whole blood samples of about 4.5 to 8.5 ml were obtained from each donor. Genomic DNA from adults with common variable immune deficiency (CVID) and from healthy adult controls was used to sequence TCRbeta CDR3 repertoires. Diluted blood was subjected to density centrifugation over Hypaque 1077 or Ficoll-Paque for isolation of peripheral blood mononuclear cells. Unsorted mononuclear cells served as the source of genomic DNA, which was extracted either by Qiagen column purification or by a centrifugation-based method.

For sequencing, equivalent amounts of genomic DNA were input from CVID and control samples. For every sample, a 60 bp segment covering the rearranged TCRbeta CDR3 region was amplified and then sequenced. The immunoSEQ assay, a bias-corrected multiplex PCR combined with high-throughput sequencing, was used for TCRbeta amplification. The study's processing was this. Every unique nucleotide sequence counted as a clone and was annotated with V, D and J genes, copy number and frequency. Sequences were labeled productive if in frame, and non-productive if out of frame or containing stop codons. As previously described, clonality was calculated on the basis of Shannon's entropy. The predicted amino acid sequences of productive clones were used to derive the mean CDR3 Kyte-Doolittle hydropathy. Using the R hclust function, scaled V gene usage was clustered hierarchically with Manhattan distance and complete linkage. Sharing of clones by CDR3 amino acid sequence was evaluated by resampling 12 repertoires per group over 100 rounds. The repertoires were searched for 55 to 75 published EBV-specific and fewer than 250 published CMV-specific TCRbeta sequences. A couple of CVID samples that yielded fewer than 10,000 sequences were excluded from the analysis, so approximately 40 CVID repertoires were retained. As stored in TCRdb, this immuneACCESS dataset retains in-frame rearrangements with V and J assigned. A fraction of the clones does not appear; measured against another copy, unresolved V genes explain less than half of the discrepancy, and the remainder lacks a known reason. V and J calls and clone size are given by that table; D and trimming were obtained from the DNA. There are tens of thousands of clones in this sample, and none of them is a singleton. Jointly, the top ten make up 28% of the sample.

Its CDR3 holds 15 amino acids, cysteine through phenylalanine. Shown are 36 bases from within the CDR3, in frame from base 1. Relative to germline, V is missing 5 bases and J is missing 1 base, with 6 bases of the junction outside any gene match. According to the germline V gene (reference sequence), CDR1 reads LNHDA and CDR2 reads SQIVND. The sequence was collected from a human donor with common variable immunodeficiency. The chain was built from TRBV19 and TRBJ2-7; TRBD1 matches 9 bases in the middle. The sample taken for sequencing was peripheral blood mononuclear cells. The CDR3 reads CASSQSGTGSYEQYF. The part of the CDR3 DNA that was read is TGTGCCAGTAGTCAATCCGGGACAGGGTCCTACGAG.